Presented here are 16 T cell receptor beta chains from one specimen sequenced in a study of blood T cell repertoires in COVID-19. Sequencing was performed with immunoSEQ multiplex PCR; in TCRdb, only in-frame clones are kept and a portion is missing. The sample holds roughly 350,000 clones, approximately 87% seen once. Sequencing was carried out using peripheral blood. These receptors were taken from a woman in her 50s with COVID-19, enrolled during active disease.

The chain combines TRBV11-2 with TRBJ2-5; 8 bases map to TRBD2. CDR1 SGHAT and CDR2 FQNNGV come from the germline V gene. V lost 5 bases and J lost 2; bases outside the gene matches: 7. The CDR3 loop spans 15 amino acids. The CDR3 DNA sequence: TGTGCCAGCAGCCCACTCGCGGGAGGACAAGAGACCCAGTACTTC. Residues: CASSPLAGGQETQYF.

V and J are TRBV6-5 and TRBJ1-1, with 10 bases lining up with TRBD1. There are 16 residues in the CDR3. The V gene end was trimmed by 0 bases and the J gene end by 0 bases; junction bases not matched to a gene: 1. CDR1 and CDR2 (germline): MNHEY, SVGAGI. CDR3 DNA: TGTGCCAGCAGTTACTCGGGACAGGGGATGAACACTGAAGCTTTCTTT. Its protein product is CASSYSGQGMNTEAFF.

V is TRBV14 and J is TRBJ2-2, with 7 bases aligning to TRBD2. This CDR3 has 17 amino acids. The V and J ends lost 4 bases and 2 bases, in that order; junction bases with no gene match: 10. Looked up from germline, CDR1 is SGHDN and CDR2 is FVKESK. The CDR3 sequence is CASSRESGTPNTGELFF. As DNA, the CDR3 is TGTGCCAGCAGCCGAGAAAGCGGGACCCCCAACACCGGGGAGCTGTTTTTT.

The chain joins TRBV4-1 to TRBJ1-1; 9 nucleotides align to TRBD1. Germline lookup yields CDR1 MGHRA and CDR2 YSYEKL. The CDR3 sequence is 15 residues long. Germline trimming cut 2 bases from V and 4 bases from J; bases unmatched to any gene: 5. The CDR3 spells CASSQKLTGGTEAFF. The CDR3 region has the DNA TGCGCCAGCAGCCAAAAACTGACAGGGGGCACTGAAGCTTTCTTT.

The chain carries TRBV30 and TRBJ2-1; TRBD2 agrees at 11 bases. V trimming: 5 bases; J trimming: 16 bases; junction bases outside the gene matches: 7. Germline V gene sequence: CDR1 GTSNPN, CDR2 SVGIG (reference sequence). The CDR3 contains 11 residues. This CDR3 reads CAWGLAGSRFF. As DNA, the CDR3 is TGTGCCTGGGGACTAGCGGGTAGCCGATTCTTC.

This sequence joins TRBV5-1 and TRBJ2-1; D perhaps matches TRBD2 (6 bases). The CDR3 is 15 residues long. Germline CDR1 is SGHRS and CDR2 is YFSETQ. V lost 0 bases to trimming and J lost 4 bases, with 11 bases between them. The CDR3 is CASSLGGTQYNEQFF. The CDR3 DNA reads as TGCGCCAGCAGCTTGGGCGGGACCCAATACAATGAGCAGTTCTTC.

As to this clone: At one of its ends the junction is not consistent with the germline gene, which may arise from a read error. The V gene is TRBV7-2, the J gene TRBJ1-4; a weak D match, TRBD1 (5 bases). This CDR3 spans 16 amino acids. CDR1 is SGHTA and CDR2 is FQGNSA in the germline V gene. The CDR3 region has the DNA TGTGCCAGCAGCTTAGCGGGGGGACGGGTTAATCAAAAACTGTTTTTT. Its translation: CASSLAGGRVNQKLFF.

J is TRBJ2-7 and V is TRBV25-1; the match to TRBD1 covers 9 bases. Unmatched junction bases numbered 8, after V lost 6 bases and J lost 5 bases. In germline, CDR1 is MGHDK, CDR2 SYGVNS. The CDR3 sequence is 14 residues long. CDR3 bases: TGTGCCAGCAGCGATCCGGGACAGGGAAACGAGCAGTACTTC. Its translation is CASSDPGQGNEQYF.

This chain joins TRBV18 and TRBJ1-3; tentative D call: TRBD1 (6 bases). The CDR3 runs 15 residues. CDR1 and CDR2 (germline): KGHSH, LQKENI. Deletions cut 4 bases from V and 0 bases from J, with 10 bases between. The CDR3 region has the DNA TGTGCCAGCTCACTAGGGACAACCTCTGGAAACACCATATATTTT. Translating it yields CASSLGTTSGNTIYF.

This rearrangement joins TRBV7-9 to TRBJ2-5; the D gene is possibly TRBD2 (5 bases). Germline V gene data show CDR1 as SEHNR and CDR2 as FQNEAQ (reference sequence). The CDR3 is made up of 14 amino acids. V was pared by 3 bases and J by 2 bases, with 10 bases between. The CDR3 nucleotides are TGTGCCAGCAGCTTTTTGCCGGGGCAAGAGACCCAGTACTTC. Its protein product is CASSFLPGQETQYF.

The V call is TRBV6-5, the J call TRBJ2-7; 11 bases line up with TRBD2. The V gene's germline CDR1 is MNHEY and CDR2 SVGAGI. This CDR3 has 12 amino acids. Losses at the gene ends were 6 bases for V and 12 bases for J; bases not matched to a gene: 7. The CDR3 DNA reads as TGTGCCAGCAGCCGTAGCGGGAGGGATTCGTACTTC. Its translation is CASSRSGRDSYF.

The rearrangement joins TRBV6-5 to TRBJ1-2, with D possibly matching TRBD1 (5 bases). Germline CDR1 and CDR2: MNHEY and SVGAGI. CDR3 length: 14 amino acids. The CDR3, as DNA: TGTGTCACCAGGCAGGGTCTAGCTAACTATGGCTACACCTTC. This translates into CVTRQGLANYGYTF.

This clone was detected only once. The CDR3: CASSLSRTGVYEQYF. CDR3 DNA: TGTGCCAGCAGTTTATCTCGGACAGGGGTGTACGAGCAGTACTTC. The chain recombines TRBV27 with TRBJ2-7; TRBD1 agrees at 9 bases. With V trimmed by 0 bases and J by 4 bases, 4 bases remained unmatched. Germline assignment: CDR1 MNHEY and CDR2 SMNVEV (reference sequence). The CDR3 extends over 15 amino acids.

V is TRBV30 and J is TRBJ2-2; D possibly corresponds to TRBD2 (5 bases). With 0 bases removed from V and 1 base from J, the gap between germline ends came to 9 bases. Germline-derived CDR1 and CDR2 are GTSNPN and SVGIG (reference sequence). CDR3 length: 15 residues. The CDR3 is CAWSVGGLNTGELFF. The CDR3, as DNA: TGTGCCTGGAGTGTTGGAGGCCTGAACACCGGGGAGCTGTTTTTT.

The chain carries TRBV6-5 and TRBJ1-1, with 7 bases aligning to TRBD1. Trimming at V came to 4 bases and at J to 1 base, leaving 6 bases not matched to a gene. Germline-derived CDR1 and CDR2 are MNHEY and SVGAGI. The length of the CDR3 is 15 residues. CDR3 protein: CASSSPGQKNTEAFF. CDR3 DNA sequence: TGTGCCAGCAGTTCGCCGGGACAGAAGAACACTGAAGCTTTCTTT.

Here the CDR3 DNA reads TGCGCCAGCAGCTCCGGGACTGCCGCGGAGACCCAGTACTTC. It translates to CASSSGTAAETQYF. This chain uses TRBV5-1 with TRBJ2-5; TRBD2 is a possible D gene (6 bases). The V gene lost 3 bases and the J gene lost 5 bases, with 14 bases spanning the gap. The CDR3 consists of 14 residues. From germline, CDR1 is SGHRS and CDR2 YFSETQ.